The T cell receptor beta chain described here comes from a study of regulatory T cells in long-lasting Graves disease. In building TCR beta libraries, iRepertoire HTBI primers were used together with Arm-PCR of CDR3 regions. TCRdb analysed the multiplex PCR reads with MiXCR anew, one entry per CDR3 protein. The sample holds some 410,000 distinct CDR3 sequences, over 15% seen once. This clonotype has at least ten counts. Time point noted: newly diagnosed GD, antithyroid drugs for less than 3 months. The TCR library was prepared using RNA isolated from PBMCs. Germline-derived CDR1 and CDR2 are SGHVS and FQNEAQ. The CDR3 consists of 15 residues. The ends lost 2 bases at V and 4 bases at J; junction bases unmatched: 6. The sample was also reused in another study, on T cells in Graves' hyperthyroidism and ophthalmopathy.

The TCR originated in a woman aged 25 to 45 with Graves disease. The chain uses TRBV7-8 and TRBJ2-7; 9 nucleotides agree with TRBD2. This sample comprised peripheral blood mononuclear cells (PBMCs), obtained at new diagnosis, from a patient treated with antithyroid drugs. The CDR3 sequence: CASSLSGGKGYEQYF. CDR3 in DNA: TGTGCCAGCAGCTTAAGCGGGGGGAAGGGGTACGAGCAGTACTTC. The full variable domain, completed using reference TRBV7-8 and TRBJ2-7, is GAGVSQSPRYKVAKRGQDVALRCDPISGHVSLFWYQQALGQGPEFLTYFQNEAQLDKSGLPSDRFFAERPEGSVSTLKIQRTQQEDSAVYLCASSLSGGKGYEQYFGPGTRLTVT.